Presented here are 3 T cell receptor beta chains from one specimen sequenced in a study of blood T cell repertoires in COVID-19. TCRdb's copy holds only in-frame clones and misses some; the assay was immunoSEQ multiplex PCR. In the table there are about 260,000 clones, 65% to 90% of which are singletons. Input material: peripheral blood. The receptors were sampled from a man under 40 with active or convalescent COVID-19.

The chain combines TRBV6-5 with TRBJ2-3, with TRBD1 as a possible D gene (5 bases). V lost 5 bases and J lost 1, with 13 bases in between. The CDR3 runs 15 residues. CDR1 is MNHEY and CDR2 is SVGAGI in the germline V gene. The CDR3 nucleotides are TGTGCCAGCAGTAAAACTTGGGGCCGCACAGATACGCAGTATTTT. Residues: CASSKTWGRTDTQYF.

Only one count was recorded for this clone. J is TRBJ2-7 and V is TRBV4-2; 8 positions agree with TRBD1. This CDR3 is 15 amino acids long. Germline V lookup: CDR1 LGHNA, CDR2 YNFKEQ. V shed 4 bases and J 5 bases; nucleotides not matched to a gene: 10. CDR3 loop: CASSPFGQGNDEQYF. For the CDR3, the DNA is TGTGCCAGCAGCCCCTTTGGACAGGGAAACGACGAGCAGTACTTC.

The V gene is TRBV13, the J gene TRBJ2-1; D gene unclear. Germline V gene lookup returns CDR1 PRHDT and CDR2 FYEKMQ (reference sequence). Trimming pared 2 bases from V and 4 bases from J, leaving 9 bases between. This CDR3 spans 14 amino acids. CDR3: CASSLIRSYNEQFF. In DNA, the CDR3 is TGTGCCAGCAGCTTAATTCGGTCATACAATGAGCAGTTCTTC.